This T cell receptor beta chain was identified in a study of blood T cell repertoires in COVID-19. CDR3 length equals 16 residues. V gave up 5 bases and J gave up 1 base; unmatched junction bases: 7. CDR1 is SGHTA and CDR2 is FQGNSA in the germline V gene. TCRdb's copy holds only in-frame clones and misses some; the assay was immunoSEQ multiplex PCR. Here the sample spans 250,000 or so clones, around 89% being singletons. This TCR came from a man younger than 40 with COVID-19, enrolled during active disease. This chain connects TRBV7-2 to TRBJ2-1, with 8 bases matching TRBD2. The sequenced sample was peripheral blood. Here the CDR3 reads CASSRAKRESYNEQFF. For the CDR3, the DNA is TGTGCCAGCAGCCGTGCTAAGCGGGAGTCCTACAATGAGCAGTTCTTC. The whole variable domain, filled in from reference TRBV7-2 and TRBJ2-1, reads GAGVSQSPSNKVTEKGKDVELRCDPISGHTALYWYRQSLGQGLEFLIYFQGNSAPDKSGLPSDRFSAERTGGSVSTLTIQRTQQEDSAVYLCASSRAKRESYNEQFFGPGTRLTVL.